Presented here are 19 T cell receptor beta chains from one specimen sequenced in a study of blood T cell repertoires in COVID-19. Sequencing was performed with immunoSEQ multiplex PCR; in TCRdb, only in-frame clones are kept and a portion is missing. The data hold over 150,000 clones, with about four fifths observed a single time. Sequencing input: PBMCs or T cells enriched from blood (not recorded which). These receptors originate from a middle-aged man who had recovered from COVID-19.

The chain employs TRBV18 and TRBJ1-6; 7 nucleotides match TRBD1. V was pared by 5 bases and J by 4 bases, with 5 bases of the junction left unmatched. The CDR3 consists of 15 residues. Germline loops: CDR1 KGHSH, CDR2 LQKENI. This CDR3 is CASSTTGPYNSPLHF. CDR3 DNA sequence: TGTGCCAGCTCAACGACAGGGCCTTATAATTCACCCCTCCACTTT. The whole variable domain, remainder taken from reference TRBV18 and TRBJ1-6, is NAGVMQNPRHLVRRRGQEARLRCSPMKGHSHVYWYRQLPEEGLKFMVYLQKENIIDESGMPKERFSAEFPKEGPSILRIQQVVRGDSAAYFCASSTTGPYNSPLHFGNGTRLTVT.

The chain has TRBV5-1 and TRBJ2-1; perhaps TRBD2 as D (5 bases). V gave up 3 bases and J gave up 4 bases, with 20 bases separating them. This CDR3 region has 17 residues. Germline CDR1 reads SGHRS; CDR2 reads YFSETQ. CDR3 loop: CASSWQPGSRSYNEQFF. CDR3 DNA: TGCGCCAGCAGCTGGCAACCGGGATCAAGGTCTTACAATGAGCAGTTCTTC.

This clone appeared once. This chain joins TRBV5-6 and TRBJ2-1; TRBD1 matches 7 bases. The CDR3 extends over 11 amino acids. The V gene's germline CDR1 is SGHDT and CDR2 YYEEEE. J lost 11 bases, V lost 4 bases, and 3 bases had no gene match. CDR3 sequence (DNA): TGTGCCAGCAGCCGAGGGGGCCAGCAGTTCTTC. This translates into CASSRGGQQFF.

The chain is built from TRBV19 and TRBJ1-6; the match to TRBD1 covers 9 bases. CDR1 and CDR2 (germline): LNHDA, SQIVND (reference sequence). CDR3 size: 14 residues. Losses at the gene ends were 7 bases for V and 6 bases for J; bases not matched to a gene: 4. The CDR3 loop is CASKKQGANSPLHF. Here the CDR3 DNA reads TGTGCCAGTAAAAAACAGGGGGCTAATTCACCCCTCCACTTT.

Comments on this clone: Distinct nucleotide sequences in the sample also encode this CDR3. This chain connects TRBV24-1 to TRBJ1-5; the match to TRBD1 covers 7 bases. J was trimmed by 0 bases and V by 4 bases; bases with no gene match: 5. The CDR3 spans 16 residues. Looked up from germline, CDR1 is KGHDR and CDR2 is SFDVKD. Here the CDR3 DNA reads TGTGCCACCAGTGACCCGAGACAGGGTAGCAATCAGCCCCAGCATTTT. As protein: CATSDPRQGSNQPQHF.

This clone was observed a few times. This rearrangement joins TRBV19 to TRBJ1-3; the match to TRBD1 covers 7 bases. The CDR3 is 14 amino acids. The V gene end was trimmed by 5 bases and the J gene end by 4 bases; junction bases not matched to a gene: 5. The germline V gene encodes CDR1 LNHDA and CDR2 SQIVND (reference sequence). Here the CDR3 DNA reads TGTGCCAGTAGTCTAACGGGACAGGGAAACACCATATATTTT. This encodes CASSLTGQGNTIYF.

V usage is TRBV5-1 and J usage is TRBJ2-5; a weak D match, TRBD2 (6 bases). Germline V gene lookup returns CDR1 SGHRS and CDR2 YFSETQ. Trimming removed 2 bases at V and 1 base at J, with 12 bases between. This CDR3 contains 15 residues. CDR3: CASSFLGTVQETQYF. In DNA, the CDR3 is TGCGCCAGCAGCTTTCTAGGGACTGTCCAAGAGACCCAGTACTTC.

This chain links TRBV3-1 (or the pseudogene TRBV3-2) with TRBJ1-5, with TRBD1 matching 7 bases. J was trimmed by 5 bases and V by 0 bases; bases with no gene match: 7. Germline CDR1 and CDR2: LGHDT and YNNKEL (reference sequence). This CDR3 comprises 16 residues. CDR3 amino acids: CASSQDDRAGDQPQHF. The CDR3 coding sequence is TGTGCCAGCAGCCAAGATGACAGGGCCGGGGATCAGCCCCAGCATTTT.

The genes are TRBV27 and TRBJ2-5; TRBD1 might be the D (6 bases). V lost 3 bases to trimming and J lost 5 bases, with 10 bases between them. The CDR3 has 13 amino acids. Germline CDR1 and CDR2: MNHEY and SMNVEV (reference sequence). CDR3 loop: CASSLAGVETQYF. DNA of the CDR3: TGTGCCAGCAGTTTGGCAGGGGTGGAGACCCAGTACTTC.

Here the CDR3 reads CASSLDDYSGSNQPQHF. In nucleotides, the CDR3 is TGTGCCAGCAGCTTAGACGACTATTCCGGGAGCAATCAGCCCCAGCATTTT. The chain uses TRBV7-6 and TRBJ1-5, with unresolved D. Trimming left V 1 base short and J 1 base short, with 14 bases between. The germline V gene encodes CDR1 SGHVS and CDR2 FNYEAQ. The CDR3 covers 17 residues.

The gene calls are TRBV6-2 or TRBV6-3 and TRBJ1-1, with 7 bases identical to TRBD1. J lost 10 bases, V lost 6 bases, and 14 bases had no gene match. This CDR3 has 14 residues. Germline CDR1 MNHEY, CDR2 SVGEGT. The CDR3 sequence: CASSSGTVRWGAFF. Here the CDR3 DNA reads TGTGCCAGCAGCTCTGGGACAGTCCGTTGGGGAGCTTTCTTT.

This sequence joins TRBV7-3 and TRBJ2-3; D remains ambiguous. This CDR3 region has 15 residues. Germline V CDR1 and CDR2: SGHTA, FQGTGA. The V end was cut by 0 bases, the J end by 1 base, with 8 bases between. The CDR3 is CASSLTRLGTDTQYF. CDR3 DNA sequence: TGTGCCAGCAGCTTAACGCGTCTGGGCACAGATACGCAGTATTTT.

The chain couples TRBV3-1 (or the pseudogene TRBV3-2) to TRBJ2-5, with 10 bases fitting TRBD2. The CDR3 consists of 15 residues. The germline V gene encodes CDR1 LGHDT and CDR2 YNNKEL (reference sequence). Losses at the gene ends were 4 bases for V and 5 bases for J; bases not matched to a gene: 7. CDR3 nucleotides: TGTGCCAGCAGCCTCGGACTAGCGGTTAGCGAGACCCAGTACTTC. It is translated as CASSLGLAVSETQYF.

The chain has TRBV7-6 and TRBJ2-5; D is undetermined. CDR3 length: 15 residues. Trimming took off 2 bases at V and 0 bases at J, with 10 bases between the two ends. Germline loops: CDR1 SGHVS, CDR2 FNYEAQ. The CDR3 region is CASSLSVLDQETQYF. The CDR3 DNA follows: TGTGCCAGCAGCTTATCCGTATTAGACCAAGAGACCCAGTACTTC.

Remarks on this clone: One end of the junction is discordant with germline, which a read error may explain. The genes are TRBV5-1 and TRBJ1-3; weak D call: TRBD1 (5 bases). The CDR3 length is 13 residues. The germline V gene has CDR1 SGHRS and CDR2 YFSETQ. In DNA form, the CDR3 reads TGCGCCAGCAGCTTGCAGGGTGGAGACACCATATATTTT. Its protein is CASSLQGGDTIYF.

The chain joins TRBV6-5 to TRBJ2-1; 8 nucleotides line up with TRBD2. The junction had 11 bases not matched to a gene; V was cut back by 6 bases and J by 7 bases. This CDR3 contains 15 residues. Germline CDR1 is MNHEY and CDR2 is SVGAGI. CDR3 nucleotides: TGTGCCAGCAGGCCCGTAGGGAGCGGGAGTAATGAGCAGTTCTTC. As protein: CASRPVGSGSNEQFF.

This chain uses TRBV2 with TRBJ2-1, with TRBD2 matching over 12 bases. The CDR3 consists of 15 residues. CDR1 and CDR2 from the germline V gene are SNHLY and FYNNEI. V trimming: 5 bases; J trimming: 4 bases; junction bases outside the gene matches: 3. The CDR3 DNA sequence: TGTGCCAGCAGTATACTAGCGGGAGGATACAATGAGCAGTTCTTC. Protein product: CASSILAGGYNEQFF.

This chain connects TRBV18 to TRBJ1-6; tentatively, D is TRBD1 (6 bases). This CDR3 spans 13 amino acids. The V and J ends lost 8 bases and 8 bases respectively, with 13 bases between them. CDR1 and CDR2 (germline): KGHSH, LQKENI. The chain's CDR3 is CASVQGRDSPLHF. CDR3 nucleotides: TGTGCCAGCGTACAGGGACGGGATTCACCCCTCCACTTT.

V usage is TRBV29-1 and J usage is TRBJ1-2, with no clear D. Germline V gives CDR1 SQVTM, CDR2 ANQGSEA. V gave up 3 bases and J gave up 8 bases, with 13 bases separating them. The CDR3 runs 12 residues. This CDR3 reads CSVDAGSPGYTF. The CDR3 nucleotides read TGCAGCGTTGACGCCGGTAGTCCCGGCTACACCTTC. Full variable domain (remainder filled in from reference TRBV29-1 and TRBJ1-2): SAVISQKPSRDICQRGTSLTIQCQVDSQVTMMFWYRQQPGQSLTLIATANQGSEATYESGFVIDKFPISRPNLTFSTLTVSNMSPEDSSIYLCSVDAGSPGYTFGSGTRLTVV.